The next 10 T cell receptor beta chains were all read from a single sample in a study of blood T cell repertoires in COVID-19. TCRdb's copy holds only in-frame clones and misses some; the assay was immunoSEQ multiplex PCR. The sample holds about 320,000 clones; under 95% are singletons and the top ten take around 2.6%. Sequencing input: PBMCs or T cells enriched from blood (not recorded which). The receptors were gathered from a man aged 60-69 years who had recovered from COVID-19.

The chain has TRBV11-3 and TRBJ1-1; 10 nucleotides match TRBD1. J was trimmed by 6 bases and V by 5 bases; bases with no gene match: 6. The CDR3 runs to 14 residues. Germline V gene data show CDR1 as SGHNT and CDR2 as YENEEA. CDR3 sequence (DNA): TGTGCCAGCAGCAAATCCGACAGGGGGCCTGAAGCTTTCTTT. Amino acids: CASSKSDRGPEAFF. The whole variable domain, remainder taken from reference TRBV11-3 and TRBJ1-1, is EAGVVQSPRYKIIEKKQPVAFWCNPISGHNTLYWYLQNLGQGPELLIRYENEEAVDDSQLPKDRFSAERLKGVDSTLKIQPAELGDSAVYLCASSKSDRGPEAFFGQGTRLTVV.

The rearrangement links TRBV7-9 to TRBJ2-7, with D possibly matching TRBD2 (6 bases). The CDR3 totals 15 residues. V lost 1 base to trimming and J lost 1 base, with 11 bases between them. Germline CDR1 SEHNR, CDR2 FQNEAQ (reference sequence). The CDR3 DNA is TGTGCCAGCAGCTTAGGTGGCGGGACGTCCTACGAGCAGTACTTC. It specifies CASSLGGGTSYEQYF. The variable domain in full, completed from reference TRBV7-9 and TRBJ2-7, reads DTGVSQNPRHKITKRGQNVTFRCDPISEHNRLYWYRQTLGQGPEFLTYFQNEAQLEKSRLLSDRFSAERPKGSFSTLEIQRTEQGDSAMYLCASSLGGGTSYEQYFGPGTRLTVT.

The V and J genes are TRBV5-4 and TRBJ2-1; D remains ambiguous. The length of the CDR3 is 15 residues. Per the germline V gene, CDR1 is SGHNT and CDR2 is YYREEE (reference sequence). Trimming removed 3 bases from V and 2 bases from J, with 12 bases in between. Written as DNA, the CDR3 is TGTGCCAGCAGCTACGACCCTGCGGCCTACAATGAGCAGTTCTTC. Its protein is CASSYDPAAYNEQFF. Filled out from reference TRBV5-4 and TRBJ2-1, the complete variable domain reads ETGVTQSPTHLIKTRGQQVTLRCSSQSGHNTVSWYQQALGQGPQFIFQYYREEENGRGNFPPRFSGLQFPNYSSELNVNALELDDSALYLCASSYDPAAYNEQFFGPGTRLTVL.

The rearrangement joins TRBV12-5 to TRBJ2-5, with D perhaps matching TRBD1 (6 bases). The germline V and J ends were trimmed by 4 bases and 1 base, with 13 bases remaining between them. The V gene's germline CDR1 is LGHNT and CDR2 FRNRAP. The CDR3 contains 15 residues. CDR3 protein: CASGSLGTPQETQYF. The CDR3 DNA reads as TGTGCTAGTGGTTCCTTGGGGACACCCCAAGAGACCCAGTACTTC.

The rearrangement uses TRBV7-9 and TRBJ2-7, with D perhaps matching TRBD2 (6 bases). Per the germline V gene, CDR1 is SEHNR and CDR2 is FQNEAQ (reference sequence). The V end was cut by 11 bases, the J end by 2 bases, with 10 bases between. CDR3 length equals 11 residues. The CDR3 sequence is CASGATYEQYF. CDR3 nucleotide sequence: TGTGCCTCGGGAGCCACCTACGAGCAGTACTTC.

CDR3 loop: CASSEFDGTEETQYF. For the CDR3, the DNA is TGTGCCAGCAGTGAATTCGACGGGACAGAAGAGACCCAGTACTTC. This chain joins TRBV6-1 and TRBJ2-5, with 7 positions matching TRBD1. V trimming: 2 bases; J trimming: 3 bases; junction bases outside the gene matches: 6. This CDR3 region has 15 residues. Germline CDR1 reads MNHNS; CDR2 reads SASEGT.

The chain combines TRBV15 with TRBJ1-1; possible D gene TRBD1, 5 bases. V lost 1 base and J 0 bases, leaving 9 bases between the germline ends. The germline gives CDR1 LNHNV, CDR2 YYDKDF (reference sequence). The CDR3 loop spans 15 amino acids. In DNA form, the CDR3 reads TGTGCCACCAGCAGAGGGGGGGGGTTGAACACTGAAGCTTTCTTT. It is translated as CATSRGGGLNTEAFF. The full variable domain, its missing parts supplied by reference TRBV15 and TRBJ1-1, is DAMVIQNPRYQVTQFGKPVTLSCSQTLNHNVMYWYQQKSSQAPKLLFHYYDKDFNNEADTPDNFQSRRPNTSFCFLDIRSPGLGDTAMYLCATSRGGGLNTEAFFGQGTRLTVV.

The genes are TRBV7-2 and TRBJ2-7; TRBD1 agrees at 10 bases. V lost 1 base and J lost 4; bases outside the gene matches: 7. Germline CDR1 and CDR2: SGHTA and FQGNSA. The CDR3 covers 16 residues. CDR3 coding DNA: TGTGCCAGCAGCTTAGTGGGACAGGGGTTAGATTACGAGCAGTACTTC. It codes for CASSLVGQGLDYEQYF.

This rearrangement joins TRBV6-5 to TRBJ2-7; 10 positions match TRBD1. Trimming at V came to 6 bases and at J to 2 bases, leaving 4 bases not matched to a gene. The CDR3 sequence is 14 residues long. Germline-derived CDR1 and CDR2 are MNHEY and SVGAGI. CDR3 protein: CASRRGTGAYEQYF. As DNA, the CDR3 is TGTGCCAGCAGGAGGGGGACAGGGGCCTACGAGCAGTACTTC.

The chain employs TRBV7-2 and TRBJ1-2; D is uncertain. The CDR3 is 13 amino acids. Trimming removed 1 base at V and 6 bases at J, with 9 bases between. The germline CDR1 and CDR2 sequences are SGHTA and FQGNSA. CDR3 protein: CASSLGVVDGYTF. CDR3 bases: TGTGCCAGCAGCTTAGGAGTGGTGGATGGCTACACCTTC.